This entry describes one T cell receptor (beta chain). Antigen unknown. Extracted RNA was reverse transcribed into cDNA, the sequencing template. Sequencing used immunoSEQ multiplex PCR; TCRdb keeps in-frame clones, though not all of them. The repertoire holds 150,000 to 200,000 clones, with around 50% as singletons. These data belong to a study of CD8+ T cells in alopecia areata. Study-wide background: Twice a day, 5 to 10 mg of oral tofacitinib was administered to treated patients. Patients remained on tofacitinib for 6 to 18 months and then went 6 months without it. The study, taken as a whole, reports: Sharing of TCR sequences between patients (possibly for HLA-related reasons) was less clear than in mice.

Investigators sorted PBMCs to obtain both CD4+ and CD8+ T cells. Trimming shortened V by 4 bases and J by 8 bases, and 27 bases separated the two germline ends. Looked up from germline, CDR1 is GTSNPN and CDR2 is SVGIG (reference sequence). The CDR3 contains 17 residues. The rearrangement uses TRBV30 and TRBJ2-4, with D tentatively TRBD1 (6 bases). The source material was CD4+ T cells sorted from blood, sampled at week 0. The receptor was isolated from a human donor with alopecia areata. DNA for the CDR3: TGTGCCTGGACCAAAGAAATTGGGACAACCTCCCAGTACATTCAGTACTTC. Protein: CAWTKEIGTTSQYIQYF. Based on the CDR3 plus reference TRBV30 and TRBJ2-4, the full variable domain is SQTIHQWPATLVQPVGSPLSLECTVEGTSNPNLYWYRQAAGRGLQLLFYSVGIGQISSEVPQNLSASRPQDRQFILSSKKLLLSDSGFYLCAWTKEIGTTSQYIQYFGAGTRLSVL.